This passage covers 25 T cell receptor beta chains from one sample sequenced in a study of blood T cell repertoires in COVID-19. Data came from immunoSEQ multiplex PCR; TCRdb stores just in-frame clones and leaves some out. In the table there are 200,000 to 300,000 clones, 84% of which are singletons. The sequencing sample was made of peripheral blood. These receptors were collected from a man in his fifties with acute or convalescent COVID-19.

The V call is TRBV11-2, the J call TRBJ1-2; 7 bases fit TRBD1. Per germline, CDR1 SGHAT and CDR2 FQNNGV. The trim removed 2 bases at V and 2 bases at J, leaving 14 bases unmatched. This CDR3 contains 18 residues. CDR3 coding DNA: TGTGCCAGCAGCTTAAGTTACCCCCAGGGGGTTGCAAACTATGGCTACACCTTC. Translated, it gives CASSLSYPQGVANYGYTF.

The CDR3 DNA is TGTGCCACTCGACAGGGGGCCGGCTACAATGAGCAGTTCTTC. This sequence encodes CATRQGAGYNEQFF. The rearrangement links TRBV3-1 (or the pseudogene TRBV3-2) to TRBJ2-1, with 10 bases lining up with TRBD1. The ends lost 10 bases at V and 3 bases at J; junction bases unmatched: 6. CDR3 length: 14 amino acids. CDR1 is LGHDT, CDR2 YNNKEL, per germline (reference sequence).

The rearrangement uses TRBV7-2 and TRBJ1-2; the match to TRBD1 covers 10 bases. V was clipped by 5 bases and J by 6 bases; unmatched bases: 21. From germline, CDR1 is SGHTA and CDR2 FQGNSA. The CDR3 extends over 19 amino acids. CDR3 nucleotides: TGTGCCAGCAGCCCTAGAGGGACAGGGGCGGGGTTCTCGCTGAATGGCTACACCTTC. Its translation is CASSPRGTGAGFSLNGYTF.

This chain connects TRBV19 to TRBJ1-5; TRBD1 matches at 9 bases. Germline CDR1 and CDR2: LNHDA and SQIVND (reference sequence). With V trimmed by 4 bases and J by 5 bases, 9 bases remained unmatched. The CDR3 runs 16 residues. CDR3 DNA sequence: TGTGCCAGTAGTAACCCGGGGACAGGGATAGATCAGCCCCAGCATTTT. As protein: CASSNPGTGIDQPQHF. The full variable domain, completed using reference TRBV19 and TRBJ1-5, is DGGITQSPKYLFRKEGQNVTLSCEQNLNHDAMYWYRQDPGQGLRLIYYSQIVNDFQKGDIAEGYSVSREKKESFPLTVTSAQKNPTAFYLCASSNPGTGIDQPQHFGDGTRLSIL.

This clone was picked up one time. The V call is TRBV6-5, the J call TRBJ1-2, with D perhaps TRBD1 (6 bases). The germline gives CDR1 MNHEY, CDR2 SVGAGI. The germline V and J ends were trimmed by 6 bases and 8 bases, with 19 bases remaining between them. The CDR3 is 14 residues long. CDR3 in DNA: TGTGCCAGCAGCCGTCAGGGGAAGGTTTACGGCTACACCTTC. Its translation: CASSRQGKVYGYTF.

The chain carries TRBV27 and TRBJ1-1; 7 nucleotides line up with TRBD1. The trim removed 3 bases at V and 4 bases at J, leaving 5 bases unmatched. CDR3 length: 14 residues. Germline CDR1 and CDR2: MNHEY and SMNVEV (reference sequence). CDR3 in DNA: TGTGCCAGCAGTTTTGTTCGACAGGGCACTGAAGCTTTCTTT. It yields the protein CASSFVRQGTEAFF.

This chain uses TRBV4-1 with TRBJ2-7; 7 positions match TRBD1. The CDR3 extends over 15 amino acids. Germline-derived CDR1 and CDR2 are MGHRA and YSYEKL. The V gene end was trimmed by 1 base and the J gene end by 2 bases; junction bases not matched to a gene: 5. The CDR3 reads CASSQGSGGTYEQYF. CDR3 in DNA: TGCGCCAGCAGCCAAGGTTCAGGGGGAACCTACGAGCAGTACTTC.

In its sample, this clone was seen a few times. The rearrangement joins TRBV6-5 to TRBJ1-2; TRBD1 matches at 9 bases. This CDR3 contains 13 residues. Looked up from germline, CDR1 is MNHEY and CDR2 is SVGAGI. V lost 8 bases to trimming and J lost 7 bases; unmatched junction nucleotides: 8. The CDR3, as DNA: TGTGCCAGCGCCCTACAGGGGGCGCGTGGCTACACCTTC. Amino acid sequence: CASALQGARGYTF.

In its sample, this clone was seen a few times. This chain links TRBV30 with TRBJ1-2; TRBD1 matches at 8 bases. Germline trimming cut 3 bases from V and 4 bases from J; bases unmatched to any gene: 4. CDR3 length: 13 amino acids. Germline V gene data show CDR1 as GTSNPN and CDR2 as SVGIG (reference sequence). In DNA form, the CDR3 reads TGTGCCTGGAGAGGGGACAGGCCCTATGGCTACACCTTC. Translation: CAWRGDRPYGYTF.

CDR3 bases: TGTGCCACCAGCAAAGGACTCCCGAGCTCCTATAATTCACCCCTCCACTTT. Translating it yields CATSKGLPSSYNSPLHF. This chain joins TRBV15 and TRBJ1-6; D remains unclear. CDR1 is LNHNV, CDR2 YYDKDF, per germline (reference sequence). Trimming shortened V by 4 bases and J by 0 bases, and 13 bases separated the two germline ends. This CDR3 region has 17 residues.

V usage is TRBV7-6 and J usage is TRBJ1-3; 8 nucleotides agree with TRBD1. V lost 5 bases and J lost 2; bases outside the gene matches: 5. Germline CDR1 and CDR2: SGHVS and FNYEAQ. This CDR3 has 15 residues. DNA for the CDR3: TGTGCCAGCAGCAATGACAGGGGAGCTGGAAACACCATATATTTT. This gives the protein CASSNDRGAGNTIYF.

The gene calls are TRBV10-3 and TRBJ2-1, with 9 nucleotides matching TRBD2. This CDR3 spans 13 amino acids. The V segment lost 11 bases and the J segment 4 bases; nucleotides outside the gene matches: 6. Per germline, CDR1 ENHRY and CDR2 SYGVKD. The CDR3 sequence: CAHSGRPYNEQFF. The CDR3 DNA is TGTGCCCACAGCGGGAGGCCATACAATGAGCAGTTCTTC.

The CDR3: CASSLTSKQPQHF. The CDR3 region has the DNA TGTGCCAGCAGTTTAACGAGTAAACAGCCCCAGCATTTT. This sequence joins TRBV12-3 or TRBV12-4 and TRBJ1-5; D is unclear. Trimming took off 2 bases at V and 7 bases at J, with 9 bases between the two ends. The CDR3 spans 13 residues.

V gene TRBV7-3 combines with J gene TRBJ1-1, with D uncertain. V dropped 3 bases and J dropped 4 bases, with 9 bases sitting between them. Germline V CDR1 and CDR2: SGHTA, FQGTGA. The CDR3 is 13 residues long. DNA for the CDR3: TGTGCCAGCAGCTTCGGTGGAGGCACTGAAGCTTTCTTT. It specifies CASSFGGGTEAFF.

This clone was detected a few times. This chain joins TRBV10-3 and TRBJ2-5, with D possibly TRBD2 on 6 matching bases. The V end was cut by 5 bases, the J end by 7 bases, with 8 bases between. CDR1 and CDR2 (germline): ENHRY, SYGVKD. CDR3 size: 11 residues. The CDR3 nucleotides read TGTGCCATCAGTACGCGGGGGACCCAGTACTTC. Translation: CAISTRGTQYF.

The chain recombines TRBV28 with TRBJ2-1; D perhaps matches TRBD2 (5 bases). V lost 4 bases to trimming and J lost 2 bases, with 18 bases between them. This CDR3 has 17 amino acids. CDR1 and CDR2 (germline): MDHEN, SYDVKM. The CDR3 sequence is CASSSPAGSRAYNEQFF. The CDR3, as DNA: TGTGCCAGCAGTTCGCCCGCGGGCTCGAGGGCCTACAATGAGCAGTTCTTC.

CDR3 nucleotide sequence: TGCGCCAGCAGCTTGGGGGGGCTGGAGGAGACCCAGTACTTC. Its protein product is CASSLGGLEETQYF. The V call is TRBV5-1, the J call TRBJ2-5, with D tentatively TRBD1 (6 bases). Germline V gene sequence: CDR1 SGHRS, CDR2 YFSETQ. Trimming stripped 0 bases from V and 5 bases from J, with 11 bases between. CDR3 length: 14 residues.

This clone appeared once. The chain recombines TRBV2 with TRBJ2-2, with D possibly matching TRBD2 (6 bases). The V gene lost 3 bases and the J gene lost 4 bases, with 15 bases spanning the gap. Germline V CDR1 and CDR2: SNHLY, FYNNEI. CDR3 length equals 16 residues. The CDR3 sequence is CASSERELAFTGELFF. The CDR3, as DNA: TGTGCCAGCAGTGAGCGGGAACTAGCCTTCACCGGGGAGCTGTTTTTT. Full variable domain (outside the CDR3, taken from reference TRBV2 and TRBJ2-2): EPEVTQTPSHQVTQMGQEVILRCVPISNHLYFYWYRQILGQKVEFLVSFYNNEISEKSEIFDDQFSVERPDGSNFTLKIRSTKLEDSAMYFCASSERELAFTGELFFGEGSRLTVL.

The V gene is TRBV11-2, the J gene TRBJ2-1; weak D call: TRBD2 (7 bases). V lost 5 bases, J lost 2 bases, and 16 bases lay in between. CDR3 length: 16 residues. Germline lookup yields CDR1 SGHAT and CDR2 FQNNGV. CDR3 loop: CASSRSTGRAYNEQFF. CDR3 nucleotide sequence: TGTGCCAGCAGCCGATCTACAGGGAGGGCCTACAATGAGCAGTTCTTC.

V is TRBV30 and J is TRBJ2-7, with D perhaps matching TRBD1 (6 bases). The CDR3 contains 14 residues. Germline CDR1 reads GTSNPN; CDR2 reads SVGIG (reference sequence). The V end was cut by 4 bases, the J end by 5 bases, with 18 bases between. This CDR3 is CAWKNRAYSNEQYF. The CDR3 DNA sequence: TGTGCCTGGAAAAACAGGGCATATTCCAACGAGCAGTACTTC.

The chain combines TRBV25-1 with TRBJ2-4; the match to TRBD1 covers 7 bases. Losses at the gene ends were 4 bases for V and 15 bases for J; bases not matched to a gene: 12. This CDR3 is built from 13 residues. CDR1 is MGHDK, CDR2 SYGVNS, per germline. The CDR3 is CASSAQTGARRYF. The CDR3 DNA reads TGTGCCAGCAGTGCACAAACAGGGGCGAGGAGGTACTTC.

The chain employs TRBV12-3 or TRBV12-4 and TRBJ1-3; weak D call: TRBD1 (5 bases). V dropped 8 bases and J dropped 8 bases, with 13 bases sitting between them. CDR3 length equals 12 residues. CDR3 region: CASWGGVDTIYF. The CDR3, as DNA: TGTGCCAGCTGGGGAGGGGTGGACACCATATATTTT.

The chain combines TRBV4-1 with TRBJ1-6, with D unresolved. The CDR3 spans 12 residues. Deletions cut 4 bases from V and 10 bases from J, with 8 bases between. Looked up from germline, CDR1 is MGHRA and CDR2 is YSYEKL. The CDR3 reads CASSPLNSPLHF. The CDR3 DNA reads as TGCGCCAGCAGCCCCCTAAACTCACCCCTCCACTTT.

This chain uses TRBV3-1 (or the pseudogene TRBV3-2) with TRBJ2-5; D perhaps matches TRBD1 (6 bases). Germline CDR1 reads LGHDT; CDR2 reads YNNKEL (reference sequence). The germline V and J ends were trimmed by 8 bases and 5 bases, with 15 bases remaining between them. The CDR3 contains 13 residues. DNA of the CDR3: TGTGCCAGCGGAGGTCCGGGACATGAGACCCAGTACTTC. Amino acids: CASGGPGHETQYF.

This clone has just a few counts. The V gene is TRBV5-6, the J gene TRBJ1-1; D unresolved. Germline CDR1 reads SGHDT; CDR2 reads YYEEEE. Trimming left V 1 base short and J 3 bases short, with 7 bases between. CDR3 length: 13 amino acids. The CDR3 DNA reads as TGTGCCAGCAGCTTGAGCGGGCACACTGAAGCTTTCTTT. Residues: CASSLSGHTEAFF.